This entry lists 27 T cell receptor beta chains sequenced from one sample in a study of T cells in localized non-small cell lung cancer. Sequenced by immunoSEQ multiplex PCR; TCRdb stores in-frame clones only, minus some. Of about 1,900 clones listed, about 25% are singletons. Sequencing used lung tumor tissue, obtained before any cancer treatment. The receptors were sampled from a male donor aged 60 or over with stage III lung adenocarcinoma.

This clone has more than one count but fewer than ten. The chain uses TRBV19 and TRBJ2-2; TRBD1 is a possible D gene (6 bases). The germline V gene has CDR1 LNHDA and CDR2 SQIVND (reference sequence). V dropped 4 bases and J dropped 4 bases, with 13 bases sitting between them. This CDR3 comprises 15 residues. The CDR3 region is CASSTRTAPTGELFF. The CDR3 bases are TGTGCCAGTAGTACGAGGACAGCTCCCACCGGGGAGCTGTTTTTT.

By share, this clone counts as large (0.1 to 1%). V and J are TRBV14 and TRBJ1-1, with a weak D call TRBD1 (6 bases). This CDR3 contains 15 residues. Germline-derived CDR1 and CDR2 are SGHDN and FVKESK. The V gene lost 1 base and the J gene lost 1 base, with 10 bases spanning the gap. CDR3 loop: CASSQATGWNTEAFF. Here the CDR3 DNA reads TGTGCCAGCAGCCAAGCGACAGGCTGGAACACTGAAGCTTTCTTT. The full variable domain, completed using reference TRBV14 and TRBJ1-1, is EAGVTQFPSHSVIEKGQTVTLRCDPISGHDNLYWYRRVMGKEIKFLLHFVKESKQDESGMPNNRFLAERTGGTYSTLKVQPAELEDSGVYFCASSQATGWNTEAFFGQGTRLTVV.

This clone was seen a few times. The V gene is TRBV6-8, the J gene TRBJ2-1, with 8 nucleotides matching TRBD1. Trimming cost V 6 bases and J 3 bases; bases outside gene matches: 7. The CDR3 is 15 amino acids. Germline V gene data show CDR1 as MNHGY and CDR2 as SAAAGT. Here the CDR3 reads CASSTQGADYNEQFF. The CDR3 DNA reads as TGTGCCAGCAGCACTCAGGGGGCCGACTACAATGAGCAGTTCTTC.

This clone was seen a few times. The J gene is TRBJ1-1, the V gene TRBV5-1, with 9 bases matching TRBD1. Germline V lookup: CDR1 SGHRS, CDR2 YFSETQ. V gave up 4 bases and J gave up 3 bases; unmatched junction bases: 7. CDR3 length: 15 amino acids. The CDR3 loop is CASSHSGQGDTEAFF. The CDR3 DNA reads TGCGCCAGCAGCCACTCGGGACAGGGTGACACTGAAGCTTTCTTT.

The V gene is TRBV19, the J gene TRBJ2-7, with D perhaps assigned TRBD1 or TRBD2 (5 bases each). Germline V gene lookup returns CDR1 LNHDA and CDR2 SQIVND (reference sequence). This CDR3 has 13 residues. V was cut by 5 bases and J by 5 bases, with 13 bases left in between. The DNA for the CDR3 is TGTGCCAGTAGTGGTGGGGGTGAGGACGAGCAGTACTTC. Amino acids: CASSGGGEDEQYF.

This clone occurred a few times. This chain connects TRBV11-3 to TRBJ1-1; 7 positions agree with TRBD1. After removal of 5 bases from V and 1 base from J, the junction contained 10 bases not matched to a gene. The V gene's germline CDR1 is SGHNT and CDR2 YENEEA. The CDR3 has 16 residues. In DNA, the CDR3 is TGTGCCAGCAGCCCCCGGTCAGGGGGTGAGAACACTGAAGCTTTCTTT. Protein product: CASSPRSGGENTEAFF.

This chain connects TRBV5-1 to TRBJ2-6; D tentatively reads TRBD1 or TRBD2 (5 bases each). With 2 bases removed from V and 0 bases from J, the gap between germline ends came to 6 bases. The CDR3 has 15 residues. In germline, CDR1 is SGHRS, CDR2 YFSETQ. The CDR3, as DNA: TGCGCCAGCAGCTTTGGGGGCTCTGGGGCCAACGTCCTGACTTTC. This codes for CASSFGGSGANVLTF.

The rearrangement uses TRBV19 and TRBJ2-1; 15 bases are shared with TRBD2. The V segment lost 6 bases and the J segment 4 bases; nucleotides outside the gene matches: 4. CDR3 length equals 16 residues. Looked up from germline, CDR1 is LNHDA and CDR2 is SQIVND (reference sequence). The CDR3 reads CASRGLAGGPYNEQFF. In nucleotides, the CDR3 is TGTGCCAGTAGGGGACTAGCGGGAGGACCTTACAATGAGCAGTTCTTC.

The chain carries TRBV25-1 and TRBJ2-7, with a possible D match to TRBD1 (6 bases). CDR3 size: 13 residues. Germline CDR1 reads MGHDK; CDR2 reads SYGVNS. Trimming removed 6 bases from V and 1 base from J, with 10 bases in between. The CDR3 region is CASRHRESYEQYF. The DNA for the CDR3 is TGTGCCAGCAGACACAGGGAGTCCTACGAGCAGTACTTC.

This clone showed up just a few times. The CDR3 is CASSTGTGVSGELFF. The CDR3, as DNA: TGTGCCAGCTCAACAGGGACAGGGGTATCCGGGGAGCTGTTTTTT. The chain has TRBV18 and TRBJ2-2, with 10 bases matching TRBD1. This CDR3 comprises 15 residues. Per germline, CDR1 KGHSH and CDR2 LQKENI. V lost 5 bases and J lost 6; bases outside the gene matches: 6.

This sequence joins TRBV28 and TRBJ2-3, with 7 bases lining up with TRBD2. The germline gives CDR1 MDHEN, CDR2 SYDVKM. V lost 8 bases and J lost 2; bases outside the gene matches: 10. The CDR3 is 15 amino acids. CDR3 nucleotide sequence: TGTGCCAGCTCCAGGCGCGGGAGCCTCACAGATACGCAGTATTTT. As protein: CASSRRGSLTDTQYF.

The V gene is TRBV28, the J gene TRBJ1-5, with D hard to call. This CDR3 comprises 12 residues. Per the germline V gene, CDR1 is MDHEN and CDR2 is SYDVKM. Trimming pared 3 bases from V and 7 bases from J, leaving 7 bases between. The CDR3 sequence is CASSFTSQPQHF. CDR3 DNA: TGTGCCAGCAGTTTCACATCCCAGCCCCAGCATTTT. The full variable domain, with the rest looked up from reference TRBV28 and TRBJ1-5, is DVKVTQSSRYLVKRTGEKVFLECVQDMDHENMFWYRQDPGLGLRLIYFSYDVKMKEKGDIPEGYSVSREKKERFSLILESASTNQTSMYLCASSFTSQPQHFGDGTRLSIL.

This clone is categorized as medium-sized. The CDR3 is CASSYSSGGLNNEQFF. The CDR3 region has the DNA TGTGCCAGCAGCTACTCCTCGGGGGGGCTTAACAATGAGCAGTTCTTC. The chain combines TRBV11-3 with TRBJ2-1; 8 nucleotides agree with TRBD2. The CDR3 has 16 residues. Germline V lookup: CDR1 SGHNT, CDR2 YENEEA. The V gene end was trimmed by 4 bases and the J gene end by 5 bases; junction bases not matched to a gene: 10. The full variable domain, with the rest looked up from reference TRBV11-3 and TRBJ2-1, is EAGVVQSPRYKIIEKKQPVAFWCNPISGHNTLYWYLQNLGQGPELLIRYENEEAVDDSQLPKDRFSAERLKGVDSTLKIQPAELGDSAVYLCASSYSSGGLNNEQFFGPGTRLTVL.

This sequence joins TRBV29-1 and TRBJ2-1; D unresolved. CDR1 and CDR2 (germline): SQVTM, ANQGSEA. Between the trimmed V and J ends, which lost 4 bases and 3 bases, there was a span of 10 bases. The CDR3 has 13 amino acids. The CDR3 DNA sequence: TGCAGCGTTGGTGGTAGAGACTACAATGAGCAGTTCTTC. It is translated as CSVGGRDYNEQFF.

This clone has a handful of counts. This chain uses TRBV6-8 with TRBJ1-1; D not certain. The CDR3 is 13 residues long. The V end lost 7 bases, the J end lost 2 bases, and 11 bases lay between the germline ends. The germline gives CDR1 MNHGY, CDR2 SAAAGT. The CDR3, as DNA: TGTGCCAGCAACCCCTCCGCTAACACTGAAGCTTTCTTT. This encodes CASNPSANTEAFF.

This chain connects TRBV5-1 to TRBJ2-6, with D uncertain. The germline gives CDR1 SGHRS, CDR2 YFSETQ. V gave up 4 bases and J gave up 0 bases, with 8 bases separating them. This CDR3 is built from 15 residues. The CDR3 sequence: CASSKQSSGANVLTF. The CDR3 region has the DNA TGCGCCAGCAGCAAACAGAGCTCTGGGGCCAACGTCCTGACTTTC. The entire variable domain, with the rest obtained from reference TRBV5-1 and TRBJ2-6, is as follows: KAGVTQTPRYLIKTRGQQVTLSCSPISGHRSVSWYQQTPGQGLQFLFEYFSETQRNKGNFPGRFSGRQFSNSRSEMNVSTLELGDSALYLCASSKQSSGANVLTFGAGSRLTVL.

Judged by abundance, this clone is medium-sized. The chain joins TRBV9 to TRBJ2-3; perhaps TRBD1 as D (5 bases). Germline loops: CDR1 SGDLS, CDR2 YYNGEE. The CDR3 is 14 residues long. V lost 7 bases, J lost 5 bases, and 17 bases lay in between. The CDR3 nucleotides are TGTGCCAGCGGGGCCGGGTTGATTGGAGATACGCAGTATTTT. Translating gives CASGAGLIGDTQYF.

The table lists this clone with a few counts. CDR3 nucleotides: TGCGCCAGCAGCCAAGAACATGGGACAGGCAACACCGGGGAGCTGTTTTTT. Translating it yields CASSQEHGTGNTGELFF. The chain couples TRBV4-1 to TRBJ2-2, with 8 bases aligning to TRBD1. CDR3 length: 17 residues. Germline V CDR1 and CDR2: MGHRA, YSYEKL. V dropped 0 bases and J dropped 2; count of bases not matched to a gene: 5.

This clone is medium-sized (0.01 to 0.1%) within its sample. This chain joins TRBV6-8 and TRBJ2-5, with D uncertain. V dropped 6 bases and J dropped 4 bases, with 9 bases sitting between them. The CDR3 covers 12 residues. Per germline, CDR1 MNHGY and CDR2 SAAAGT. DNA for the CDR3: TGTGCCAGCAGACGCACGGGAGAGACCCAGTACTTC. This codes for CASRRTGETQYF.

The chain recombines TRBV25-1 with TRBJ1-2; D is unresolved. Trimming cost V 5 bases and J 4 bases, with 8 bases left between them. Germline V gene sequence: CDR1 MGHDK, CDR2 SYGVNS. This CDR3 has 12 amino acids. CDR3 protein: CASSLTGYGYTF. Written as DNA, the CDR3 is TGTGCCAGCAGTTTGACGGGCTATGGCTACACCTTC.

This clone has a handful of counts. The V and J genes are TRBV19 and TRBJ1-5; 9 bases agree with TRBD1. The germline gives CDR1 LNHDA, CDR2 SQIVND (reference sequence). The V and J ends lost 3 bases and 6 bases, in that order; junction bases with no gene match: 3. CDR3 size: 14 residues. The CDR3 DNA reads TGTGCCAGTAGTATGGGACAGGGTGGTCAGCCCCAGCATTTT. Its translation is CASSMGQGGQPQHF.

This clone appeared once. The chain carries TRBV5-1 and TRBJ2-2; 7 bases fit TRBD1. The V and J ends lost 6 bases and 0 bases, in that order; junction bases with no gene match: 5. This CDR3 is built from 15 residues. The germline V gene has CDR1 SGHRS and CDR2 YFSETQ. In DNA form, the CDR3 reads TGCGCCAGCACTACCGGGACAGCGAACACCGGGGAGCTGTTTTTT. It yields the protein CASTTGTANTGELFF.

The CDR3 DNA follows: TGTGCCAGTAGTATAGTCCTAGCGGGCGAGCAGTACTTC. Translated: CASSIVLAGEQYF. This chain links TRBV19 with TRBJ2-7, with TRBD2 matching over 8 bases. Trimming removed 1 base from V and 6 bases from J; junction bases left unmatched: 2. The germline gives CDR1 LNHDA, CDR2 SQIVND (reference sequence). CDR3 length: 13 amino acids.

This chain uses TRBV19 with TRBJ2-6, with 7 bases aligning to TRBD1. Germline V lookup: CDR1 LNHDA, CDR2 SQIVND (reference sequence). J was trimmed by 4 bases and V by 4 bases; bases with no gene match: 10. This CDR3 has 17 amino acids. The CDR3 reads CASSTRTGARGANVLTF. The CDR3 DNA reads as TGTGCCAGTAGTACACGGACAGGAGCGAGAGGGGCCAACGTCCTGACTTTC.

The sample holds a few counts of this clone. The chain uses TRBV14 and TRBJ1-1; TRBD1 aligns across 7 bases. CDR3 length equals 15 residues. The trim removed 0 bases at V and 4 bases at J, leaving 5 bases unmatched. Germline-derived CDR1 and CDR2 are SGHDN and FVKESK. Written as DNA, the CDR3 is TGTGCCAGCAGCCAAGATCGAGGGGGCGCCACTGAAGCTTTCTTT. It translates to CASSQDRGGATEAFF.

The chain links TRBV19 to TRBJ2-1; D is possibly TRBD1 or TRBD2 (5 bases each). V was shortened by 2 bases and J by 5 bases, with 10 bases between the two germline ends. The CDR3 loop spans 14 amino acids. Germline lookup yields CDR1 LNHDA and CDR2 SQIVND (reference sequence). CDR3 DNA sequence: TGTGCCAGTAGTATAATGGGACGGAACAATGAGCAGTTCTTC. Its protein product is CASSIMGRNNEQFF.

By share, this clone counts as large (0.1 to 1%). The chain links TRBV9 to TRBJ2-7; D might be TRBD1 or TRBD2, each matching 5 bases. CDR1 SGDLS and CDR2 YYNGEE come from the germline V gene. V was pared by 4 bases and J by 4 bases, with 15 bases between. This CDR3 spans 14 amino acids. CDR3 sequence: CASSRGTADYEQYF. CDR3 DNA sequence: TGTGCCAGCAGCCGAGGGACCGCGGATTACGAGCAGTACTTC.